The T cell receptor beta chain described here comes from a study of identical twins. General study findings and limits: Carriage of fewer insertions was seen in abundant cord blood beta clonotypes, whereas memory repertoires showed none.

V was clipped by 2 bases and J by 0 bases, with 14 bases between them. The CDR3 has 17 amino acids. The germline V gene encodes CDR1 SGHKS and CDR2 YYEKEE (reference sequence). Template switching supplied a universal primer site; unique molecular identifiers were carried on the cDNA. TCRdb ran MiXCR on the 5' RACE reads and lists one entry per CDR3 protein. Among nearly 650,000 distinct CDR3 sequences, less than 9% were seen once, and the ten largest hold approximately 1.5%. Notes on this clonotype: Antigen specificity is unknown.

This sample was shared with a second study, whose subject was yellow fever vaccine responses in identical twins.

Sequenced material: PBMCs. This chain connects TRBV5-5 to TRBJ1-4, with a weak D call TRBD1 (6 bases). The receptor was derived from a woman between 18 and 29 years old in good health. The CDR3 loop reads CASSFQGRLATNEKLFF. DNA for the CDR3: TGTGCCAGCAGCTTTCAGGGGAGGCTTGCAACTAATGAAAAACTGTTTTTT.